What follows describes a single T cell receptor beta chain. The entry originates in a study of blood T cell repertoires in COVID-19. Study information: Sites across the United States, Italy and Spain contributed samples from acute and convalescent COVID-19. PBMCs, B-cell-depleted T cells, or T cells were the source of the cDNA or gDNA that made up the material.

As handled by the study authors: Amplified reference gene primers provided the basis for estimating nucleated cell counts. The method was immunoSEQ multiplex PCR; TCRdb's version includes in-frame clones alone and lacks a portion of them. V and J calls and clone size are given by that table; D and trimming were obtained from the DNA. The sample comprises about 170,000 clones, about 86% of which are singletons, and about 7% rests with the top ten. The source of this sequence is a woman aged 80 or older in a cohort sampled during active or convalescent COVID-19. The specimen sequenced was peripheral blood.

CDR3 sequence (DNA): TGTGCCAGCAGCTTAGCGGAGCTGAGGGCCACTGAAGCTTTCTTT. Its protein is CASSLAELRATEAFF. The V and J genes are TRBV7-2 and TRBJ1-1; no firm D call. The V and J ends lost 0 bases and 4 bases respectively, with 12 bases between them. Germline V gene data show CDR1 as SGHTA and CDR2 as FQGNSA. CDR3 length equals 15 residues.